This record looks at one T cell receptor (beta chain) sequence and its context. What it recognizes is unknown. This entry comes from a study of CD8+CD57+ T cells in acquired aplastic anemia. Study information: Yields of DNA that came from sorted CD4+ and CD8+ cells averaged roughly 3.2 ug. Study observations and caveats: The study identified more than 25 CD8+ CDR3 sequences shared by patients and controls. CD8+ Simpson's diversity showed no significant patient-control difference.

Trimming removed 5 bases from V and 7 bases from J, with 15 bases in between. There are 14 residues in the CDR3. Germline lookup yields CDR1 SGHRS and CDR2 YFSETQ. Genomic DNA was employed as the template in profiling TCR beta VDJ and CDR3. A single record per CDR3 protein comes from TCRdb applying MiXCR to the reads. This repertoire shows hundreds of thousands of distinct CDR3 sequences, just under 70% found once; its top ten account for under 4.5%. The receptor was derived from a human donor in good health, serving as a control. J is TRBJ1-4 and V is TRBV5-1, with TRBD1 as a possible D gene (6 bases). Sequenced: sorted CD4+, CD8+, or CD8+CD57+ T cells (not recorded which) from PBMCs. The DNA for the CDR3 is TGCGCCAGCAGTACACAGGGATTGAGTGAAAAACTGTTTTTT. Translation: CASSTQGLSEKLFF.